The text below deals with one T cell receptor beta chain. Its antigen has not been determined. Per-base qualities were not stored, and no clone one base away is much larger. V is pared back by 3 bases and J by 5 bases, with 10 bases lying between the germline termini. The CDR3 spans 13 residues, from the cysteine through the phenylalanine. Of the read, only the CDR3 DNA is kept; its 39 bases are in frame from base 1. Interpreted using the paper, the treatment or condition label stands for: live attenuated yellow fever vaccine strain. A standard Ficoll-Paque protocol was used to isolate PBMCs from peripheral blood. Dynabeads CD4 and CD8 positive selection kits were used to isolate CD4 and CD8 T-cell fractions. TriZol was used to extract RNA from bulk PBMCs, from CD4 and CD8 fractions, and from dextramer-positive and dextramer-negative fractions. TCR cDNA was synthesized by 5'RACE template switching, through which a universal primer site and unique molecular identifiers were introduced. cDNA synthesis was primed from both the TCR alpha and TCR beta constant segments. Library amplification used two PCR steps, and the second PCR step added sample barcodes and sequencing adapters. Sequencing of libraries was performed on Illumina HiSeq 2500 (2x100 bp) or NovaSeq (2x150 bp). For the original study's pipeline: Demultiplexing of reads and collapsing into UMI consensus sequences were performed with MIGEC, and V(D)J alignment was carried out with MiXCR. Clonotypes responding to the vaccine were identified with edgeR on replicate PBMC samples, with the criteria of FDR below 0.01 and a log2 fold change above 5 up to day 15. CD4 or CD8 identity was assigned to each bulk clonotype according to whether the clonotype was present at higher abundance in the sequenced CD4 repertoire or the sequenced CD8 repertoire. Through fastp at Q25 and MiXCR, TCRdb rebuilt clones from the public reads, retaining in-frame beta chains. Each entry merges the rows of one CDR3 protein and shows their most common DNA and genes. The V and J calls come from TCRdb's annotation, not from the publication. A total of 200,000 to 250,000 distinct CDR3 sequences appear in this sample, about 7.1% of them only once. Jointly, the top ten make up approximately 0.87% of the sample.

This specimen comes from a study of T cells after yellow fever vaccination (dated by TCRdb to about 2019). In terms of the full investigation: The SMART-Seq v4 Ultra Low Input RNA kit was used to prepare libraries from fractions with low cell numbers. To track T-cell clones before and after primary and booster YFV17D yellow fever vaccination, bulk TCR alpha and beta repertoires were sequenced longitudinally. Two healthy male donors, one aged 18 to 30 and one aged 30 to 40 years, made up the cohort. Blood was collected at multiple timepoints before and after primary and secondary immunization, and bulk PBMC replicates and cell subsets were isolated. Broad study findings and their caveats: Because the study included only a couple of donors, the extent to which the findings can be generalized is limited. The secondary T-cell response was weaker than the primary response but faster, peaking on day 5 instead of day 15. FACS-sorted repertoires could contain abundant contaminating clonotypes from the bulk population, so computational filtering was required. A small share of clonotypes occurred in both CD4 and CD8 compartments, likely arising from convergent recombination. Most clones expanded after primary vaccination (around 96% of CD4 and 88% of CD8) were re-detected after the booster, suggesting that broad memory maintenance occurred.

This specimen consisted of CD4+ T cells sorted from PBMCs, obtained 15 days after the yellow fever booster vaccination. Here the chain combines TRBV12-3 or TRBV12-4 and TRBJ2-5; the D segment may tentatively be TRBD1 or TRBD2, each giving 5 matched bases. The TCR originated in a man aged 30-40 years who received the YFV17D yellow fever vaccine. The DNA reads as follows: TGTGCCAGCAGTTTTCGGGGCGATGAGACCCAGTACTTC. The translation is CASSFRGDETQYF.